These 24 T cell receptor beta chains came from one sample sequenced in a study of T-cell memory formation after mild COVID-19. TCRdb passed the 5' RACE reads through MiXCR, listing each CDR3 protein once. This table holds over 250,000 distinct CDR3 sequences, around a sixth found once. The sequencing input was PBMCs or a T cell subset sorted from them (not recorded which). The receptors stem from a man between 18 and 35 years old who had mild COVID-19 (a few samples of this study predate the infection). Cell type and time point are not known.

There are a few counts of this clonotype. The chain recombines TRBV20-1 with TRBJ2-3, with 9 bases that match TRBD2. J was trimmed by 5 bases and V by 2 bases; bases with no gene match: 5. There are 14 residues in the CDR3. The germline CDR1 and CDR2 sequences are DFQATT and SNEGSKA (reference sequence). This CDR3 reads CSARSAGGQDTQYF. DNA for the CDR3: TGCAGTGCTAGATCGGCGGGGGGGCAAGATACGCAGTATTTT.

This clonotype came up many times. The rearrangement uses TRBV20-1 and TRBJ1-2, with D possibly being TRBD1 (5 bases). The CDR3 covers 12 residues. Looked up from germline, CDR1 is DFQATT and CDR2 is SNEGSKA (reference sequence). The germline V and J ends were trimmed by 3 bases and 4 bases, with 9 bases remaining between them. CDR3 residues: CSASDSPYGYTF. The CDR3 DNA reads TGCAGTGCTAGCGACAGCCCCTATGGCTACACCTTC.

This clonotype was recorded at least ten times. The V call is TRBV7-2, the J call TRBJ1-3, with unresolved D. The V and J ends lost 5 bases and 8 bases respectively, with 19 bases between them. CDR1 is SGHTA and CDR2 is FQGNSA in the germline V gene. CDR3 length: 15 residues. This CDR3 reads CASSAGNYPGYTIYF. The CDR3 DNA is TGTGCCAGCAGCGCAGGAAACTACCCGGGATACACCATATATTTT.

This chain connects TRBV6-2 or TRBV6-3 to TRBJ1-1, with unresolved D. CDR1 is MNHEY and CDR2 is SVGEGT in the germline V gene. V lost 2 bases and J 1 base, leaving 5 bases between the germline ends. CDR3 length: 13 amino acids. CDR3 loop: CASSYEQNTEAFF. Here the CDR3 DNA reads TGTGCCAGCAGTTACGAACAGAACACTGAAGCTTTCTTT.

The chain carries TRBV6-2 or TRBV6-3 and TRBJ2-7, with D possibly TRBD1 on 6 matching bases. This CDR3 has 16 residues. The germline V gene has CDR1 MNHEY and CDR2 SVGEGT. The V gene lost 2 bases and the J gene lost 3 bases, with 17 bases spanning the gap. The CDR3, as DNA: TGTGCCAGCAGTTACCCCCGGCAGGGGTTACACTACGAGCAGTACTTC. This sequence encodes CASSYPRQGLHYEQYF.

This clonotype was seen a handful of times. The chain combines TRBV7-6 with TRBJ1-2, with D unclear. The V and J ends lost 1 base and 4 bases respectively, with 13 bases between them. The germline V gene has CDR1 SGHVS and CDR2 FNYEAQ. CDR3 length: 15 amino acids. CDR3 nucleotide sequence: TGTGCCAGCAGCTTAGAGTCGGGCAGCGTCTATGGCTACACCTTC. Translation gives CASSLESGSVYGYTF.

V usage is TRBV7-9 and J usage is TRBJ1-1; TRBD1 might be the D (6 bases). The CDR3 runs 17 residues. Germline assignment: CDR1 SEHNR and CDR2 FQNEAQ (reference sequence). Between the trimmed V and J ends, which lost 4 bases and 0 bases, there was a span of 18 bases. CDR3 loop: CASSSPTGVMMNTEAFF. CDR3 in DNA: TGTGCCAGCAGCTCCCCGACAGGAGTCATGATGAACACTGAAGCTTTCTTT.

This clonotype was seen more than once but under ten times. The chain is built from TRBV6-2 or TRBV6-3 and TRBJ2-7, with TRBD1 matching over 11 bases. Germline V gene sequence: CDR1 MNHEY, CDR2 SVGEGT. The junction had 3 bases not matched to a gene; V was cut back by 6 bases and J by 2 bases. The CDR3 spans 14 residues. The CDR3 coding sequence is TGTGCCAGCAGAGGACAGGGGGCTACCTACGAGCAGTACTTC. Translated, it gives CASRGQGATYEQYF.

This clonotype appeared many times. The chain links TRBV5-1 to TRBJ1-4; D is unresolved. The length of the CDR3 is 15 residues. Trimming removed 2 bases at V and 3 bases at J, with 11 bases between. Per the germline V gene, CDR1 is SGHRS and CDR2 is YFSETQ. The CDR3 protein is CASSFYPEANEKLFF. CDR3 coding DNA: TGCGCCAGCAGCTTCTACCCGGAGGCTAATGAAAAACTGTTTTTT.

This clonotype was observed a few times. This chain connects TRBV12-3 or TRBV12-4 to TRBJ2-5, with D maybe TRBD1 (6 bases). Trimming pared 4 bases from V and 5 bases from J, leaving 17 bases between. This CDR3 region has 15 residues. The CDR3 region has the DNA TGTGCCAGCAGTTCCTTTGCAGGGGCTCAGGAGACCCAGTACTTC. Its translation is CASSSFAGAQETQYF.

The chain links TRBV12-3 or TRBV12-4 to TRBJ1-1, with D perhaps matching TRBD1 (6 bases). Deletions cut 7 bases from V and 3 bases from J, with 24 bases between. The CDR3 spans 17 residues. This CDR3 is CASNRAGGSPEDTEAFF. The CDR3 region has the DNA TGTGCCAGCAACCGCGCGGGGGGCTCCCCCGAGGACACTGAAGCTTTCTTT.

This clonotype was seen a handful of times. The chain recombines TRBV5-1 with TRBJ1-5, with D perhaps matching TRBD1 (5 bases). Germline lookup yields CDR1 SGHRS and CDR2 YFSETQ. The CDR3 extends over 14 amino acids. V was trimmed by 6 bases and J by 1 base, leaving 11 bases between them. The CDR3 DNA reads as TGCGCCAGCATTGGAGGGGAAAGCAATCAGCCCCAGCATTTT. Its translation: CASIGGESNQPQHF. Complete variable domain (other parts from reference TRBV5-1 and TRBJ1-5): KAGVTQTPRYLIKTRGQQVTLSCSPISGHRSVSWYQQTPGQGLQFLFEYFSETQRNKGNFPGRFSGRQFSNSRSEMNVSTLELGDSALYLCASIGGESNQPQHFGDGTRLSIL.

The CDR3 nucleotides are TGTGCCAGCAGGTTACAGGGGGCGAGCTGGGGCTACACCTTC. This encodes CASRLQGASWGYTF. The chain links TRBV27 to TRBJ1-2; 9 bases align to TRBD1. The CDR3 has 14 residues. Germline V CDR1 and CDR2: MNHEY, SMNVEV (reference sequence). J gave up 8 bases and V 6 bases, and 10 bases lay outside the gene matches.

This clonotype was seen at least ten times. This chain uses TRBV4-1 with TRBJ2-2; 12 positions match TRBD2. The CDR3 is made up of 17 amino acids. CDR1 is MGHRA and CDR2 is YSYEKL in the germline V gene. The V and J ends lost 4 bases and 4 bases, in that order; junction bases with no gene match: 7. CDR3 loop: CASSLYSSGGGTGELFF. The CDR3 DNA is TGCGCCAGCAGCCTATACTCTAGCGGGGGGGGCACCGGGGAGCTGTTTTTT.

This chain joins TRBV5-1 and TRBJ1-2; D unclear. Trimming took 0 bases from V and 5 from J, leaving 11 bases between them. Germline loops: CDR1 SGHRS, CDR2 YFSETQ. This CDR3 contains 14 residues. CDR3 residues: CASSLGQDAYGYTF. CDR3 bases: TGCGCCAGCAGCTTGGGCCAGGACGCGTATGGCTACACCTTC.

The J gene is TRBJ2-3, the V gene TRBV20-1, with 8 bases that match TRBD2. The CDR3 spans 14 residues. Germline-derived CDR1 and CDR2 are DFQATT and SNEGSKA (reference sequence). The trim removed 6 bases at V and 6 bases at J, leaving 11 bases unmatched. CDR3 residues: CSARGGASGDTQYF. The CDR3 nucleotides are TGCAGTGCCCGAGGGGGGGCTAGCGGGGATACGCAGTATTTT.

This clonotype was counted only a few times. The chain carries TRBV10-1 and TRBJ2-2; a weak D match, TRBD1 (5 bases). V was clipped by 8 bases and J by 1 base, with 8 bases between them. This CDR3 spans 13 amino acids. Germline CDR1 reads WNHNN; CDR2 reads SYGVQD (reference sequence). CDR3: CASQTGNTGELFF. CDR3 DNA: TGCGCCAGCCAAACAGGGAACACCGGGGAGCTGTTTTTT.

The chain couples TRBV6-6 to TRBJ2-1, with 8 bases lining up with TRBD1. This CDR3 is built from 17 residues. Unmatched junction bases numbered 9, after V lost 0 bases and J lost 5 bases. CDR1 is MNHNY, CDR2 SVGAGI, per germline (reference sequence). The CDR3 is CASSYSISDRAHNEQFF. The DNA for the CDR3 is TGTGCCAGCAGTTACTCGATTTCGGACAGGGCCCACAATGAGCAGTTCTTC.

A few counts support this clonotype. The chain links TRBV19 to TRBJ1-5, with 7 bases that match TRBD1. The germline CDR1 and CDR2 sequences are LNHDA and SQIVND (reference sequence). V lost 7 bases, J lost 5 bases, and 5 bases stayed unmatched. The CDR3 has 13 amino acids. CDR3 nucleotide sequence: TGTGCCAGTATGCGAGGGGGCCATCAGCCCCAGCATTTT. Translating it yields CASMRGGHQPQHF.

A few counts support this clonotype. V gene TRBV11-2 combines with J gene TRBJ2-3, with a possible D match to TRBD1 (5 bases). Trimming removed 4 bases at V and 5 bases at J, with 25 bases between. CDR1 SGHAT and CDR2 FQNNGV come from the germline V gene. The CDR3 has 18 amino acids. CDR3 bases: TGTGCCAGCAGCTCAGAGAGGTTTGGGGCCGATTTGAAAGATACGCAGTATTTT. Amino acids: CASSSERFGADLKDTQYF.

This clonotype was seen a few times. The CDR3 reads CASSPRGDQETQYF. The CDR3 DNA follows: TGCGCCAGCAGCCCCCGGGGGGACCAAGAGACCCAGTACTTC. The gene calls are TRBV4-1 and TRBJ2-5, with 7 bases that match TRBD2. The CDR3 is 14 amino acids. Germline V CDR1 and CDR2: MGHRA, YSYEKL. Trimming at V came to 4 bases and at J to 0 bases, leaving 2 bases not matched to a gene.

This clonotype was seen a few times. The germline gene is not matched at one end of the junction; a read error may be the cause. J is TRBJ2-5 and V is TRBV3-1; TRBD2 aligns across 10 bases. The CDR3 sequence is 17 residues long. Germline V gives CDR1 LGHDT, CDR2 YNNKEL (reference sequence). The CDR3 coding sequence is TGTGCCACCTCTCCAAGAACCGGGACTAGCGTTCAAGGGACCCAGTACTTC. Translated, it gives CATSPRTGTSVQGTQYF.

This clonotype was observed many times. The chain combines TRBV7-2 with TRBJ2-5; D is unclear. Trimming cost V 1 base and J 5 bases, with 5 bases left between them. Germline CDR1 is SGHTA and CDR2 is FQGNSA. The CDR3 contains 12 residues. The CDR3 DNA reads TGTGCCAGCAGCTTAGTAGGGGAGACCCAGTACTTC. As protein: CASSLVGETQYF.

This clonotype has only a few counts. The J gene is TRBJ2-2, the V gene TRBV7-2; no definite D call. Germline CDR1 and CDR2: SGHTA and FQGNSA. V was shortened by 7 bases and J by 5 bases, with 11 bases between the two germline ends. The CDR3 consists of 13 residues. CDR3 loop: CASITKGTGELFF. As DNA, the CDR3 is TGTGCCAGCATCACCAAAGGGACCGGGGAGCTGTTTTTT.